This T cell receptor beta chain was captured by sequencing in a study of T-cell reconstitution after alpha-beta-depleted transplantation in children (dated by TCRdb to 2015 to 2016). Turning to the overall study: T-cell immune reconstitution after TCRalphabeta/CD19-depleted allogeneic hematopoietic cell transplantation in children was quantitatively tracked in the study by means of TCR repertoire profiling. Paper-wide results and their limitations: The apparently early alphabetaT-cell count recovery about two months after transplant was reportedly dependent on only several hundred rapidly expanded clones derived from non-depleted graft cells. In some patients, the high TCRbeta diversity seen at day 60 was put down to recipient T cells and intrathymic progenitors that had survived conditioning. Hyperexpanded clone frequencies declined over subsequent months; after one year, T-cell counts and TCRbeta diversity were mostly attributed to newly produced T cells.

What the treatment or condition label conveys for this sample: allogeneic hematopoietic cell transplantation with graft depleted of TCRalphabeta T cells and CD19 B cells. Transplant recipients were children who received TCRalphabeta/CD19-depleted allogeneic hematopoietic cell grafts. The CDR3 sequence holds 14 residues, the cysteine and phenylalanine included. Only CDR3 DNA remains: 42 bases, in frame from the first base. From a lookup of the germline V gene, CDR1 and CDR2 are ENHRY and SYGVKD. V drops 8 bases and J drops 2 bases, leaving 14 bases in between. Library prep was done by PCR. Sequencing instrument: Illumina HiSeq 2500. TCR library preparation used molecular barcoding, with unique molecular identifiers applied to normalize quantification of the TCRbeta repertoire. TCRdb cleaned the public reads at Q25 with fastp, built clones with MiXCR and kept in-frame beta chains. Rows are combined by CDR3 protein, so each entry shows the most common genes and DNA. The sample records 350,000 to 500,000 distinct CDR3 sequences, over 40% of which are singletons. The ten most abundant clones make up 25% to 30% of the sample.

Comment on this clonotype: Its antigen remains unidentified. No much larger clone is present one base from it, and per-base qualities are unavailable.

The sample consisted of PBMCs, taken before TCRalphabeta/CD19-depleted stem cell transplant. The V and J segments used are TRBV10-3 and TRBJ2-3; the D gene is perhaps TRBD2, from 6 matching bases. This TCR was sampled from a girl aged 2-10 years with aplastic anemia, due to receive a stem cell transplant. The DNA reads as follows: TGTGCCATCGCTAGCGACTTTTCCACAGATACGCAGTATTTT. It specifies CAIASDFSTDTQYF.